One and the same sample provided the 8 T cell receptor beta chains below, sequenced in a study of T cells in localized non-small cell lung cancer. Repertoires were generated with immunoSEQ multiplex PCR, while TCRdb's copy carries only in-frame clones and drops some. Among tens of thousands of clones listed, around 90% were seen once. The specimen comprised peripheral blood, sampled before any cancer treatment. The receptors originated from a man aged 18-55 years with stage I lung adenocarcinoma.

This clone was counted once. This chain links TRBV9 with TRBJ2-5; TRBD2 matches 9 bases. V gave up 0 bases and J gave up 2 bases; unmatched junction bases: 2. The CDR3 extends over 15 amino acids. Germline CDR1 reads SGDLS; CDR2 reads YYNGEE. The CDR3 sequence is CASSVGTSVQETQYF. CDR3 DNA: TGTGCCAGCAGCGTAGGGACTAGCGTTCAAGAGACCCAGTACTTC.

The gene calls are TRBV7-2 and TRBJ2-3, with D tentatively TRBD2 (5 bases). V lost 4 bases, J lost 10 bases, and 18 bases lay in between. Germline CDR1 and CDR2: SGHTA and FQGNSA. The CDR3 sequence is 14 residues long. The CDR3, as DNA: TGTGCCAGCAGCTCCTCTACTAGGTCCTCATCGCAGTATTTT. It yields the protein CASSSSTRSSSQYF.

This clone has only one observation. The chain couples TRBV2 to TRBJ1-4, with a weak D call TRBD1 (5 bases). The length of the CDR3 is 14 residues. Germline V gives CDR1 SNHLY, CDR2 FYNNEI. The ends were cut back, 5 bases at V and 6 bases at J, with 13 bases in the middle. CDR3 nucleotides: TGTGCCAGCAGTCACGGGGGTAGGGATGAAAAACTGTTTTTT. It yields the protein CASSHGGRDEKLFF.

This chain uses TRBV6-5 with TRBJ1-1; tentatively, D is TRBD1 (6 bases). Per the germline V gene, CDR1 is MNHEY and CDR2 is SVGAGI. This CDR3 is 13 amino acids long. The V gene lost 7 bases and the J gene lost 2 bases, with 11 bases spanning the gap. In DNA form, the CDR3 reads TGTGCCAGCACGGGGGCCCCCAACACTGAAGCTTTCTTT. This codes for CASTGAPNTEAFF.

This clone ranks as medium-sized. The chain is built from TRBV28 and TRBJ1-2; 8 bases line up with TRBD1. Germline V gene sequence: CDR1 MDHEN, CDR2 SYDVKM. The CDR3 runs 16 residues. V lost 4 bases and J lost 4; bases outside the gene matches: 11. The CDR3 protein is CASSSTRADRAYGYTF. CDR3 in DNA: TGTGCCAGCAGTTCGACCCGAGCGGACAGGGCCTATGGCTACACCTTC.

The chain joins TRBV19 to TRBJ1-6, with D possibly matching TRBD1 (6 bases). The V and J ends lost 2 bases and 10 bases respectively, with 15 bases between them. The CDR3 sequence is 15 residues long. The germline V gene encodes CDR1 LNHDA and CDR2 SQIVND (reference sequence). In DNA, the CDR3 is TGTGCCAGTAGTATACGTTACAGGGAACGCTCACCCCTCCACTTT. Amino acids: CASSIRYRERSPLHF.

This clone was detected once. The J gene is TRBJ2-5, the V gene TRBV5-1, with D unclear. The end of the DNA is better explained by TRBJ2-7, so the J call may be wrong. Per germline, CDR1 SGHRS and CDR2 YFSETQ. This CDR3 is 16 amino acids long. The CDR3 coding sequence is TGCGCCAGCAGCTTGGAGCAGGCTCCGAACTCCTACGAGCAGTACTTC. Protein: CASSLEQAPNSYEQYF.

The chain is built from TRBV2 and TRBJ1-1, with D uncertain. Germline values: CDR1 SNHLY, CDR2 FYNNEI. Trimming pared 8 bases from V and 0 bases from J, leaving 16 bases between. The CDR3 consists of 15 residues. The DNA of the CDR3 is TGTGCCAGCCAAAAGGAAGGAGTTTTGAACACTGAAGCTTTCTTT. Residues: CASQKEGVLNTEAFF.